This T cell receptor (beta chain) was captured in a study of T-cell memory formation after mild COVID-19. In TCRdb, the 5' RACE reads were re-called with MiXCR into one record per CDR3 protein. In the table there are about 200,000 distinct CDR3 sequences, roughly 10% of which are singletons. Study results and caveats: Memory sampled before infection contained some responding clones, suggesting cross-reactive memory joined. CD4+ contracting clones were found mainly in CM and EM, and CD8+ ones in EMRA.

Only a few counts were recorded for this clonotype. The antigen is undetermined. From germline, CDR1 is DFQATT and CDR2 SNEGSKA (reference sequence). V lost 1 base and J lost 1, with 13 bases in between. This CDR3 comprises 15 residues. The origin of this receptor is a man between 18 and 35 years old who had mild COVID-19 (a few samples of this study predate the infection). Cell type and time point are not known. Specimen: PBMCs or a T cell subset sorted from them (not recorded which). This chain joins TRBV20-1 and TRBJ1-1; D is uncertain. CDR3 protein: CSARGTLVTNTEAFF. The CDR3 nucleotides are TGCAGTGCTAGAGGGACCTTAGTGACGAACACTGAAGCTTTCTTT.